Presented here are 13 T cell receptor beta chains from one specimen sequenced in a study of regulatory T cells in long-lasting Graves disease. Time point noted: newly diagnosed GD, antithyroid drugs for less than 3 months. Following extraction of RNA from PBMCs, that RNA was used to make the TCR library. CDR3-region Arm-PCR and iRepertoire HTBI primers produced the TCR beta libraries. TCRdb re-analysed the multiplex PCR reads in MiXCR, keeping a single row per CDR3 protein. The sample lists a few hundred thousand distinct CDR3 sequences; about 13% were seen once. This same sample was also taken into another study, of T cells in Graves' hyperthyroidism and ophthalmopathy.

Here the sequenced sample was peripheral blood mononuclear cells (PBMCs), taken at new diagnosis, from a patient treated with antithyroid drugs. These receptors all stem from a man aged 30 to 45 with Graves disease.

In its sample, this clonotype was seen many times. V gene TRBV10-3 combines with J gene TRBJ1-2, with D unclear. Germline V gene lookup returns CDR1 ENHRY and CDR2 SYGVKD. The CDR3 is made up of 13 amino acids. V dropped 10 bases and J dropped 4 bases, with 16 bases sitting between them. The CDR3 loop reads CASSAGPGYGYTF. The CDR3 DNA reads as TGTGCCAGCTCTGCCGGACCTGGCTATGGCTACACCTTC.

There are a few counts of this clonotype. V gene TRBV19 combines with J gene TRBJ2-1; 7 nucleotides line up with TRBD1. The CDR3 totals 13 residues. Germline V lookup: CDR1 LNHDA, CDR2 SQIVND (reference sequence). After removal of 9 bases from V and 3 bases from J, the junction contained 5 bases not matched to a gene. CDR3: CASNRGNYNEQFF. The CDR3 DNA is TGTGCCAGCAACAGGGGAAACTACAATGAGCAGTTCTTC.

J is TRBJ2-2 and V is TRBV20-1, with D uncertain. The germline V and J ends were trimmed by 3 bases and 1 base, with 9 bases remaining between them. Per the germline V gene, CDR1 is DFQATT and CDR2 is SNEGSKA (reference sequence). The CDR3 runs to 14 residues. For the CDR3, the DNA is TGCAGTGCTAGGGAAGCCGGGAACACCGGGGAGCTGTTTTTT. Its protein product is CSAREAGNTGELFF.

There are a few counts of this clonotype. The chain has TRBV6-1 and TRBJ2-7; D gene unclear. Germline values: CDR1 MNHNS, CDR2 SASEGT. The V end lost 7 bases, the J end lost 0 bases, and 16 bases lay between the germline ends. This CDR3 is 15 amino acids long. The CDR3 DNA reads TGTGCCAGCACCAAAACGGTACAGAACTCCTACGAGCAGTACTTC. Its translation: CASTKTVQNSYEQYF.

This clonotype was observed at least ten times. V is TRBV12-3 or TRBV12-4 and J is TRBJ2-1; 10 nucleotides match TRBD2. The CDR3 contains 17 residues. J gave up 6 bases and V 7 bases, and 15 bases lay outside the gene matches. The CDR3 DNA reads TGTGCCAGCATATGGTCTAGCGGGAGTATCTGGGGCAATGAGCAGTTCTTC. Protein sequence: CASIWSSGSIWGNEQFF.

This clonotype was picked up a small number of times. This chain links TRBV12-3 or TRBV12-4 with TRBJ2-1; 11 nucleotides align to TRBD2. The CDR3 consists of 17 residues. The trim removed 1 base at V and 9 bases at J, leaving 11 bases unmatched. The CDR3 coding sequence is TGTGCCAGCAGTTTAGTAGCGGGAGGGCCAAAACGGCGTGAGCAGTTCTTC. Encoded protein: CASSLVAGGPKRREQFF.

This clonotype was counted at least ten times. V is TRBV27 and J is TRBJ2-3, with TRBD2 matching over 9 bases. This CDR3 contains 18 residues. CDR1 and CDR2 (germline): MNHEY, SMNVEV (reference sequence). Losses at the gene ends were 3 bases for V and 0 bases for J; bases not matched to a gene: 10. CDR3 sequence: CASSFLAGVHESTDTQYF. DNA for the CDR3: TGTGCCAGCAGTTTTTTAGCGGGAGTGCATGAAAGCACAGATACGCAGTATTTT.

This clonotype was observed many times. The gene calls are TRBV10-3 and TRBJ2-7; weak D call: TRBD1 (6 bases). CDR1 is ENHRY and CDR2 is SYGVKD in the germline V gene. Deletions cut 6 bases from V and 0 bases from J, with 15 bases between. This CDR3 is built from 15 residues. The CDR3 loop reads CAISFGQSGSYEQYF. As DNA, the CDR3 is TGTGCCATCAGCTTCGGACAGTCCGGCTCCTACGAGCAGTACTTC.

This chain links TRBV5-1 with TRBJ2-7; D ambiguous. The CDR3 loop spans 20 amino acids. Trimming removed 4 bases from V and 1 base from J, with 30 bases in between. Looked up from germline, CDR1 is SGHRS and CDR2 is YFSETQ. CDR3 sequence reads: CASSRRWRVTQTQASYEQYF. For the CDR3, the DNA is TGCGCCAGCAGCCGTAGGTGGCGAGTCACCCAAACTCAGGCATCCTACGAGCAGTACTTC.

The sample holds many counts of this clonotype. The chain carries TRBV11-2 and TRBJ2-1; D unresolved. The CDR3 runs to 15 residues. Germline assignment: CDR1 SGHAT and CDR2 FQNNGV. V was pared by 4 bases and J by 4 bases, with 14 bases between. DNA of the CDR3: TGTGCCAGCAGCTCGGACGCACGCTATTACAATGAGCAGTTCTTC. As protein: CASSSDARYYNEQFF.

V gene TRBV30 combines with J gene TRBJ1-2; no firm D call. Deletions cut 1 base from V and 2 bases from J, with 8 bases between. The CDR3 is 13 residues long. The V gene's germline CDR1 is GTSNPN and CDR2 SVGIG (reference sequence). The CDR3 loop reads CAWSGVLNYGYTF. In DNA form, the CDR3 reads TGTGCCTGGAGTGGAGTACTAAACTATGGCTACACCTTC.

This clonotype was observed at least ten times. This sequence joins TRBV7-8 and TRBJ1-6; 11 bases line up with TRBD1. This CDR3 is built from 17 residues. Germline V CDR1 and CDR2: SGHVS, FQNEAQ. V trimming: 4 bases; J trimming: 4 bases; junction bases outside the gene matches: 6. The DNA for the CDR3 is TGTGCCAGCAGCTCGCCCCGGGACAGGGGGTATAATTCACCCCTCCACTTT. Its translation is CASSSPRDRGYNSPLHF.

This clonotype was detected ten times or more. The V and J genes are TRBV7-9 and TRBJ1-2, with 7 bases matching TRBD1. The CDR3 covers 12 residues. Germline V CDR1 and CDR2: SEHNR, FQNEAQ (reference sequence). The trim removed 8 bases at V and 5 bases at J, leaving 5 bases unmatched. As DNA, the CDR3 is TGTGCCAGCGGTACAGGGGATTATGGCTACACCTTC. It encodes CASGTGDYGYTF.